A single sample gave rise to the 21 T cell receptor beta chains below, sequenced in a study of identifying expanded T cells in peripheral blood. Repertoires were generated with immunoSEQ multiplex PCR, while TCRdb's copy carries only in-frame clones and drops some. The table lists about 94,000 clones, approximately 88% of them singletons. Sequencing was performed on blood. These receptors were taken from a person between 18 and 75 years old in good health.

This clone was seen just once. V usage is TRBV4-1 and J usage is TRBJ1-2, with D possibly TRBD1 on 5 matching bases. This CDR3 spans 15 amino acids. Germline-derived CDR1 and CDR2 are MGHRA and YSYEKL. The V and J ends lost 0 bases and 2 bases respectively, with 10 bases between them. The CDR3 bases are TGCGCCAGCAGCCAAGACCTACAGGTCAACTATGGCTACACCTTC. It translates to CASSQDLQVNYGYTF.

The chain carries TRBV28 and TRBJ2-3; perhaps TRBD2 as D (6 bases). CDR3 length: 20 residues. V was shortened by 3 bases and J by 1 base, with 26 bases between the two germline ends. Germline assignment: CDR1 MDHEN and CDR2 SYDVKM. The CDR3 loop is CASSFVSTEGSGPCTDTQYF. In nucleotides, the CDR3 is TGTGCCAGCAGTTTCGTGTCGACAGAAGGTAGCGGACCCTGCACAGATACGCAGTATTTT.

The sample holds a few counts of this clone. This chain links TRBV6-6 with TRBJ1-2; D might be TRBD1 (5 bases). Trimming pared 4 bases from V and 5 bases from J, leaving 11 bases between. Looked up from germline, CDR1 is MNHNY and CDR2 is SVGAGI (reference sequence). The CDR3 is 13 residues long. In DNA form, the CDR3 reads TGTGCCAGCAGTTTACGAGACAGTTATGGCTACACCTTC. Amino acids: CASSLRDSYGYTF.

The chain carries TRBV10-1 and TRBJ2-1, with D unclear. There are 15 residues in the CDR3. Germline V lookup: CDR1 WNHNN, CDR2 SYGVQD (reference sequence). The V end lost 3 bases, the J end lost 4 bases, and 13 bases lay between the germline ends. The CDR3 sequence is CASSDGQTPYNEQFF. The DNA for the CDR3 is TGCGCCAGCAGTGATGGGCAGACCCCTTACAATGAGCAGTTCTTC.

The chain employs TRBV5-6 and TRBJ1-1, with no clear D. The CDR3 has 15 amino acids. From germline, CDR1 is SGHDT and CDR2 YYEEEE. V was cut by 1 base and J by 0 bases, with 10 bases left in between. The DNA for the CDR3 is TGTGCCAGCAGCTTGCAGTATTGGATGAACACTGAAGCTTTCTTT. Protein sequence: CASSLQYWMNTEAFF.

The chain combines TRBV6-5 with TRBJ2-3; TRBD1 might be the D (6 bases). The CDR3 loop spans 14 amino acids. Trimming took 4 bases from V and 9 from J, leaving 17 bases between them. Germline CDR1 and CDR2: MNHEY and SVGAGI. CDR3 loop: CASSSGASSLTQYF. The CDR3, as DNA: TGTGCCAGCAGTTCAGGGGCTAGCTCTTTGACGCAGTATTTT.

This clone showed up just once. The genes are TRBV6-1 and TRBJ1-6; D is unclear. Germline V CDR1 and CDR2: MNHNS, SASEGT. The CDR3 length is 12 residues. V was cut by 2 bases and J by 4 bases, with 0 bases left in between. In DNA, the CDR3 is TGTGCCAGCAGTGAATATAATTCACCCCTCCACTTT. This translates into CASSEYNSPLHF.

As DNA, the CDR3 is TGTGCCTGGAGTGTAATTGGGGCCACTGAAGCTTTCTTT. Translated, it gives CAWSVIGATEAFF. V usage is TRBV30 and J usage is TRBJ1-1, with D maybe TRBD1 (5 bases). CDR3 length equals 13 residues. CDR1 is GTSNPN, CDR2 SVGIG, per germline (reference sequence). Trimming shortened V by 0 bases and J by 4 bases, and 9 bases separated the two germline ends.

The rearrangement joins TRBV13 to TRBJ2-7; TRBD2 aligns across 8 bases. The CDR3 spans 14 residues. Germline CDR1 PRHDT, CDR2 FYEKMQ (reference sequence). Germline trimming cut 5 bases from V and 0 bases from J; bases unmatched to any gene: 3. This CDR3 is CASSTRGGSYEQYF. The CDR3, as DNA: TGTGCCAGCAGCACCCGGGGGGGCTCCTACGAGCAGTACTTC.

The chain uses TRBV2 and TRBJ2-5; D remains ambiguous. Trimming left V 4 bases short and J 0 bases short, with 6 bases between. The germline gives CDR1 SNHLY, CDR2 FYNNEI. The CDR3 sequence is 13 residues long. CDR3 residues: CASSADHQETQYF. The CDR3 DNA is TGTGCCAGCAGTGCTGACCACCAAGAGACCCAGTACTTC.

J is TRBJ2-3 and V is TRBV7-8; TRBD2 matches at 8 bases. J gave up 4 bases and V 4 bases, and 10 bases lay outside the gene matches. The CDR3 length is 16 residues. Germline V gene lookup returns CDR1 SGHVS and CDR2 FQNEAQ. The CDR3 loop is CASSSLAGSGADTQYF. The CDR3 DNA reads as TGTGCCAGCAGCTCCTTAGCGGGAAGCGGCGCAGATACGCAGTATTTT.

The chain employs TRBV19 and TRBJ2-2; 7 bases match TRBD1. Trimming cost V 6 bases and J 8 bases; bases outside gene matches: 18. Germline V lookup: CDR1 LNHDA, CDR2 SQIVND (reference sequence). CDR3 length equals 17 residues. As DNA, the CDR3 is TGTGCCAGTAGCGCAAACCGACAGGGAAGTTCTTTTGGGGAGCTGTTTTTT. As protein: CASSANRQGSSFGELFF.

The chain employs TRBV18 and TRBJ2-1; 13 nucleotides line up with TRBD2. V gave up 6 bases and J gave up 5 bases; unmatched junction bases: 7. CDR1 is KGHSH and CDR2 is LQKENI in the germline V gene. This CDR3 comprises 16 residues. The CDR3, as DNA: TGTGCCAGCTCTCGGGTGGGGACTAGCGGGAACAATGAGCAGTTCTTC. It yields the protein CASSRVGTSGNNEQFF.

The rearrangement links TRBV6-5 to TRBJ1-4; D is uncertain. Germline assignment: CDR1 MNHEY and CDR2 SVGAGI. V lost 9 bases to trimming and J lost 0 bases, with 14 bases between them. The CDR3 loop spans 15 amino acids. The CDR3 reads CASGLTYATNEKLFF. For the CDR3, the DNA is TGTGCCAGTGGACTAACCTATGCAACTAATGAAAAACTGTTTTTT.

The CDR3 spells CASSYSGQGDNGQYF. In DNA, the CDR3 is TGTGCCAGCAGTTACTCGGGACAGGGCGATAACGGGCAGTACTTC. The V call is TRBV6-5, the J call TRBJ2-7; 9 nucleotides match TRBD1. V was pared by 0 bases and J by 9 bases, with 9 bases of the junction left unmatched. In germline, CDR1 is MNHEY, CDR2 SVGAGI. This CDR3 is built from 15 residues.

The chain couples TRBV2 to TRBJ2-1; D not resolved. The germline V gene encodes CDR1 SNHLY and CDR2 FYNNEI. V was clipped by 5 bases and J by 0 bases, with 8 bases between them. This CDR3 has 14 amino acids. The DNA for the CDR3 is TGTGCCAGCAGTCCTTCATCCTCCTACAATGAGCAGTTCTTC. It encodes CASSPSSSYNEQFF.

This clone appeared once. Here the CDR3 DNA reads TGTGCCAGCTCACCCCTCTTGGGGGAGCAGTACTTC. As protein: CASSPLLGEQYF. The rearrangement joins TRBV18 to TRBJ2-7; no clear D. Trimming cost V 3 bases and J 7 bases, with 10 bases left between them. This CDR3 spans 12 amino acids. Germline values: CDR1 KGHSH, CDR2 LQKENI.

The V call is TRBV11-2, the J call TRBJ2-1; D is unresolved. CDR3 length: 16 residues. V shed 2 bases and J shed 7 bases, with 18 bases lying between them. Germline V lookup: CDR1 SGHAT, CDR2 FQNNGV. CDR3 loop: CASSLPDPGLENEQFF. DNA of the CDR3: TGTGCCAGCAGCTTACCCGACCCCGGCCTCGAAAATGAGCAGTTCTTC.

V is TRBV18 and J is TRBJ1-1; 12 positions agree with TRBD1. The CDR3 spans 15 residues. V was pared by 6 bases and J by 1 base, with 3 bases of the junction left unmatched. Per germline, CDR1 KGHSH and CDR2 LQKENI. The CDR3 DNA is TGTGCCAGCTCCCCGGGACAGGGGGCGAACACTGAAGCTTTCTTT. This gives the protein CASSPGQGANTEAFF.

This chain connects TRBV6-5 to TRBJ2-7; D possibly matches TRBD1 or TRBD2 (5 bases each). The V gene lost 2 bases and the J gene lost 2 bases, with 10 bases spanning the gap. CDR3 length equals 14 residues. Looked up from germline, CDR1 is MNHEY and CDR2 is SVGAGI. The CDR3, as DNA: TGTGCCAGCAGTTACGGGGACGGCCCCTACGAGCAGTACTTC. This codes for CASSYGDGPYEQYF.

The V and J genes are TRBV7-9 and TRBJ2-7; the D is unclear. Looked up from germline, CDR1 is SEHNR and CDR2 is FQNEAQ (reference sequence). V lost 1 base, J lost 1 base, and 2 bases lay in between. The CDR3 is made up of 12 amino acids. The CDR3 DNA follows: TGTGCCAGCAGCTTAGGTTCCTACGAGCAGTACTTC. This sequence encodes CASSLGSYEQYF.